What follows describes a single TCR beta chain. Its antigen remains unidentified. This CDR3 spans 15 amino acids. Per germline, CDR1 SGHRS and CDR2 YFSETQ. V was trimmed by 0 bases and J by 5 bases, leaving 12 bases between them. Data came from immunoSEQ multiplex PCR; TCRdb stores just in-frame clones and leaves some out. The sample lists hundreds of thousands of clones, around 87% occurring once. This entry comes from a study of Ad26.COV2.S vaccination and SARS-CoV-2 variants. Turning to the study itself: The donor participated in the COV1001 trial, in its Ad26.COV2.S arm.

Study observations and caveats: Post-vaccination spike-specific CD8+ and CD4+ T cell responses reportedly had substantial breadth.

Treatment indicated: about 20 received Ad26.COV2.S at low or high dose, single or two shots; 5 received placebo; per-sample allocation not given. Collection of samples fell on day 63 after the first vaccine or placebo injection. An Ad26 vector that expressed Wuhan-strain SARS-CoV-2 spike constituted the vaccine. The clonotype was recovered from a person between 18 and 65 years old who received the Ad26.COV2.S COVID-19 vaccine or a placebo. The chain has TRBV5-1 and TRBJ2-1; D tentatively reads TRBD1 or TRBD2 (5 bases each). Sequenced here: peripheral blood, sampled in a trial of Ad26.COV2.S vaccine versus placebo. CDR3: CASSLGGGRDNEQFF. The CDR3 DNA reads TGCGCCAGCAGCTTGGGTGGGGGAAGGGACAATGAGCAGTTCTTC.